This T cell receptor (beta chain) appears in the sequencing data of a study of post-analysis software for immune sequencing data. Study results and caveats: TRBV5-6, TRBV5-1 and TRBV20-1 belonged to a set of roughly five TRBV segments that were more frequent in patients than controls.

The CDR3 sequence is 15 residues long. Trimming shortened V by 0 bases and J by 4 bases, and 12 bases separated the two germline ends. Germline assignment: CDR1 MNHNS and CDR2 SASEGT. Comment on this clonotype: Antigen: not known.

Prepared TCR beta cDNA libraries contained unique molecular identifiers. TCRdb analysed the PCR reads with MiXCR anew, one entry per CDR3 protein. The data show about 620,000 distinct CDR3 sequences, about 40% seen once. This chain uses TRBV6-1 with TRBJ1-2; possible D gene TRBD1, 5 bases. Sequenced input: blood. The sequence was obtained from a girl between 10 and 17 years old with multiple sclerosis. The CDR3 spells CASSEALAGTYGYTF. CDR3 DNA: TGTGCCAGCAGTGAAGCATTGGCCGGGACCTATGGCTACACCTTC.